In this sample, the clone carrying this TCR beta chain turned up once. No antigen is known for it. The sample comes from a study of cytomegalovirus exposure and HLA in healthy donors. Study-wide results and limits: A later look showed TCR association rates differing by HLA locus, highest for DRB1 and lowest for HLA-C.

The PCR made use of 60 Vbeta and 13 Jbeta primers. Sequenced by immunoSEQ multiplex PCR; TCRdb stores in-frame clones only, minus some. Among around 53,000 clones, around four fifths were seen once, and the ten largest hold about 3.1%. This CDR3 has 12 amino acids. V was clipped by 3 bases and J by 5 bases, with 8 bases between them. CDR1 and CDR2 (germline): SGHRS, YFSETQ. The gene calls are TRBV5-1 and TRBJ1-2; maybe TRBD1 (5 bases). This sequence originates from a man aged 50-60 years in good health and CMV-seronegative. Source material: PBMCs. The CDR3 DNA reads TGCGCCAGCAGCTCCGGGGGGTATGGCTACACCTTC. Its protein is CASSSGGYGYTF.